This entry lists 28 T cell receptor beta chains sequenced from one sample in a study of preoperative IRX-2 immunotherapy in early breast cancer. Treatment indicated: preoperative locoregional IRX-2 cytokine immunotherapy. Measured with immunoSEQ multiplex PCR; TCRdb has only the in-frame clones, and not every one. The sample holds some 19,000 clones; just under 85% are singletons and the top ten take roughly 1.2%. The source material was lymph node tissue, sampled after IRX-2 immunotherapy. These receptors all come from a human donor with breast cancer.

The chain links TRBV6-8 to TRBJ2-2, with no clear D. The CDR3 has 16 residues. The V end lost 6 bases, the J end lost 1 base, and 15 bases lay between the germline ends. The germline V gene encodes CDR1 MNHGY and CDR2 SAAAGT. CDR3 bases: TGTGCCAGCAGCGAAACTCCAACAGTGAACACCGGGGAGCTGTTTTTT. This sequence encodes CASSETPTVNTGELFF.

The chain is built from TRBV10-3 and TRBJ2-1, with no clear D. The CDR3 is 13 residues long. The germline V gene encodes CDR1 ENHRY and CDR2 SYGVKD. V gave up 0 bases and J gave up 5 bases, with 5 bases separating them. As DNA, the CDR3 is TGTGCCATCAGTGAGTCAGAGCACAATGAGCAGTTCTTC. As protein: CAISESEHNEQFF.

The V call is TRBV19, the J call TRBJ1-4; D call uncertain. The CDR3 is 15 residues long. V lost 2 bases, J lost 3 bases, and 10 bases lay in between. Germline CDR1 LNHDA, CDR2 SQIVND (reference sequence). The DNA for the CDR3 is TGTGCCAGTAGTATACCCGGAGGGCCTAATGAAAAACTGTTTTTT. As protein: CASSIPGGPNEKLFF.

The chain is built from TRBV19 and TRBJ2-1; a weak D match, TRBD1 (6 bases). This CDR3 contains 17 residues. Germline V gives CDR1 LNHDA, CDR2 SQIVND (reference sequence). The ends were cut back, 2 bases at V and 2 bases at J, with 16 bases in the middle. The CDR3 DNA reads as TGTGCCAGTAGTATATCCGTCATCAGGGGTACCTACAATGAGCAGTTCTTC. Translating it yields CASSISVIRGTYNEQFF. Full variable domain (missing parts from reference TRBV19 and TRBJ2-1): DGGITQSPKYLFRKEGQNVTLSCEQNLNHDAMYWYRQDPGQGLRLIYYSQIVNDFQKGDIAEGYSVSREKKESFPLTVTSAQKNPTAFYLCASSISVIRGTYNEQFFGPGTRLTVL.

V is TRBV29-1 and J is TRBJ1-4; D perhaps matches TRBD1 (6 bases). Per germline, CDR1 SQVTM and CDR2 ANQGSEA. Between the trimmed V and J ends, which lost 6 bases and 4 bases, there was a span of 9 bases. This CDR3 comprises 12 residues. Written as DNA, the CDR3 is TGCAGCGTCCAGGGGTTTAATGAAAAACTGTTTTTT. It specifies CSVQGFNEKLFF.

This chain links TRBV28 with TRBJ1-1; TRBD1 matches at 7 bases. CDR3 length equals 14 residues. J was trimmed by 2 bases and V by 5 bases; bases with no gene match: 5. The germline V gene encodes CDR1 MDHEN and CDR2 SYDVKM. The CDR3 bases are TGTGCCAGCAGTCCGTGGACAGGCAACACTGAAGCTTTCTTT. Its protein product is CASSPWTGNTEAFF.

The rearrangement links TRBV19 to TRBJ1-1, with D tentatively TRBD1 (6 bases). This CDR3 is built from 16 residues. Germline assignment: CDR1 LNHDA and CDR2 SQIVND (reference sequence). The V end was cut by 4 bases, the J end by 0 bases, with 15 bases between. The DNA of the CDR3 is TGTGCCAGTAGTACTCCTTTTACAGGGATGAACACTGAAGCTTTCTTT. It codes for CASSTPFTGMNTEAFF.

The chain combines TRBV18 with TRBJ1-1; D gene uncertain. Germline V gene sequence: CDR1 KGHSH, CDR2 LQKENI. The length of the CDR3 is 14 residues. Trimming left V 3 bases short and J 2 bases short, with 10 bases between. The CDR3 sequence: CASSPGSFNTEAFF. As DNA, the CDR3 is TGTGCCAGCTCACCCGGGTCTTTTAACACTGAAGCTTTCTTT.

This clone was picked up a small number of times. The J gene is TRBJ2-2, the V gene TRBV15; tentative D call: TRBD1 (6 bases). The V gene lost 0 bases and the J gene lost 1 base, with 9 bases spanning the gap. The germline gives CDR1 LNHNV, CDR2 YYDKDF (reference sequence). This CDR3 is 16 amino acids long. CDR3 sequence (DNA): TGTGCCACCAGCAGAGATCAGGGACAGAACACCGGGGAGCTGTTTTTT. Its translation is CATSRDQGQNTGELFF.

The V call is TRBV14, the J call TRBJ1-1; the D gene is possibly TRBD1 (5 bases). This CDR3 is built from 14 residues. Trimming cost V 0 bases and J 5 bases, with 10 bases left between them. Germline CDR1 SGHDN, CDR2 FVKESK. In DNA, the CDR3 is TGTGCCAGCAGCCAAGATCGGGACCTGACTGAAGCTTTCTTT. Translation: CASSQDRDLTEAFF.

The chain couples TRBV19 to TRBJ2-6, with TRBD1 as a possible D gene (6 bases). The V gene lost 0 bases and the J gene lost 4 bases, with 16 bases spanning the gap. CDR1 LNHDA and CDR2 SQIVND come from the germline V gene (reference sequence). This CDR3 is built from 18 residues. CDR3 amino acids: CASSIDVGRGTGANVLTF. The DNA for the CDR3 is TGTGCCAGTAGTATAGATGTGGGCAGGGGAACCGGGGCCAACGTCCTGACTTTC.

A single count supports this clone. The V gene is TRBV7-5, the J gene TRBJ1-3. TRBV7-5 constitutes a pseudogene. CDR3 size: 15 residues. The CDR3 DNA reads as TGTGCCAGCAGCTTGGTACGACCCTCTGGAAACACCATATATTTT. Translating gives CASSLVRPSGNTIYF.

V and J are TRBV28 and TRBJ1-2, with D unclear. CDR1 is MDHEN and CDR2 is SYDVKM in the germline V gene. V was clipped by 3 bases and J by 2 bases, with 10 bases between them. This CDR3 has 14 residues. The DNA for the CDR3 is TGTGCCAGCAGTTTGGGTGACCCAAACTATGGCTACACCTTC. Protein sequence: CASSLGDPNYGYTF.

The chain is built from TRBV5-1 and TRBJ1-2; D is possibly TRBD1 (5 bases). Trimming left V 6 bases short and J 2 bases short, with 14 bases between. Germline CDR1 reads SGHRS; CDR2 reads YFSETQ. The CDR3 length is 14 residues. The CDR3 sequence: CASNGPGGNYGYTF. The DNA of the CDR3 is TGCGCCAGCAACGGTCCGGGGGGAAACTATGGCTACACCTTC.

The table lists this clone with a few counts. The chain combines TRBV12-5 with TRBJ2-2; TRBD1 aligns across 7 bases. Germline loops: CDR1 LGHNT, CDR2 FRNRAP. The CDR3 covers 14 residues. In nucleotides, the CDR3 is TGTGCCAGCATCCCGACAGGGCACACCGGGGAGCTGTTTTTT. As protein: CASIPTGHTGELFF.

A single count supports this clone. The chain is built from TRBV6-7 and TRBJ2-7; D is uncertain. TRBV6-7 qualifies as an ORF whose function is uncertain. Trimming left V 8 bases short and J 4 bases short, with 9 bases between. The CDR3 sequence is 11 residues long. CDR3: CASDRLYEQYF. CDR3 DNA: TGTGCCAGCGATCGTCTTTACGAGCAGTACTTC.

This sequence joins TRBV11-3 and TRBJ2-2; 8 bases are a match to TRBD1. This CDR3 has 16 amino acids. In germline, CDR1 is SGHNT, CDR2 YENEEA. Unmatched junction bases numbered 11, after V lost 7 bases and J lost 4 bases. The CDR3 loop is CASTTPPGTGTGELFF. Written as DNA, the CDR3 is TGTGCCAGCACTACCCCTCCGGGGACAGGCACCGGGGAGCTGTTTTTT.

The V call is TRBV28, the J call TRBJ1-5; TRBD1 might be the D (5 bases). Germline V gene sequence: CDR1 MDHEN, CDR2 SYDVKM. V lost 6 bases, J lost 1 base, and 16 bases lay in between. The CDR3 consists of 16 residues. This CDR3 reads CASSPLTAPSNQPQHF. In DNA, the CDR3 is TGTGCCAGCAGCCCGCTGACAGCTCCAAGCAATCAGCCCCAGCATTTT.

J is TRBJ2-7 and V is TRBV6-8; TRBD1 is a possible D gene (7 bases). Germline CDR1 reads MNHGY; CDR2 reads SAAAGT. This CDR3 has 14 amino acids. Trimming removed 5 bases from V and 6 bases from J, with 17 bases in between. The CDR3 sequence: CASSPLLQGGEQYF. CDR3 nucleotide sequence: TGTGCCAGCAGTCCACTTTTGCAGGGGGGCGAGCAGTACTTC.

This clone came up a few times. This chain links TRBV10-2 with TRBJ2-7; D not certain. V lost 6 bases and J lost 0, with 6 bases in between. From germline, CDR1 is WSHSY and CDR2 SAAADI. The CDR3 is 12 amino acids. The CDR3 spells CASSQNSYEQYF. CDR3 DNA: TGCGCCAGCAGCCAGAACTCCTACGAGCAGTACTTC.

The chain employs TRBV6-8 and TRBJ1-6; 7 nucleotides align to TRBD1. The V gene end was trimmed by 6 bases and the J gene end by 4 bases; junction bases not matched to a gene: 3. Germline values: CDR1 MNHGY, CDR2 SAAAGT. There are 14 residues in the CDR3. The chain's CDR3 is CASRSGQYNSPLHF. The DNA of the CDR3 is TGTGCCAGCAGGTCGGGACAGTATAATTCACCCCTCCACTTT.

This chain links TRBV5-1 with TRBJ1-6; 7 bases map to TRBD1. The CDR3 consists of 16 residues. The V gene end was trimmed by 3 bases and the J gene end by 8 bases; junction bases not matched to a gene: 11. Per the germline V gene, CDR1 is SGHRS and CDR2 is YFSETQ. CDR3 region: CASSSETGTDYSPLHF. In nucleotides, the CDR3 is TGCGCCAGCAGCTCCGAAACCGGGACAGATTATTCACCCCTCCACTTT.

The chain carries TRBV29-1 and TRBJ1-2, with D possibly matching TRBD1 (6 bases). The CDR3 runs to 12 residues. Germline CDR1 SQVTM, CDR2 ANQGSEA. With 4 bases removed from V and 7 bases from J, the gap between germline ends came to 13 bases. Here the CDR3 reads CSVASGAGGYTF. CDR3 nucleotides: TGCAGCGTTGCCTCAGGGGCTGGTGGCTACACCTTC.

The chain employs TRBV10-2 and TRBJ1-5; possible D gene TRBD1, 6 bases. Trimming took off 6 bases at V and 4 bases at J, with 7 bases between the two ends. This CDR3 is 12 amino acids long. The germline CDR1 and CDR2 sequences are WSHSY and SAAADI. CDR3 amino acids: CASRGGNQPQHF. DNA for the CDR3: TGCGCCAGCAGAGGGGGTAATCAGCCCCAGCATTTT.

The chain carries TRBV19 and TRBJ2-7; possibly TRBD1 for D (5 bases). Germline CDR1 reads LNHDA; CDR2 reads SQIVND (reference sequence). V lost 5 bases to trimming and J lost 3 bases, with 20 bases between them. This CDR3 is 16 amino acids long. The CDR3 here is CASSFRVDTRGYEQYF. CDR3 nucleotides: TGTGCCAGTAGTTTCCGTGTGGACACCCGAGGCTACGAGCAGTACTTC.

On this clone: The sample holds other DNA sequences that translate to the same CDR3. The J gene is TRBJ1-2, the V gene TRBV14; D call uncertain. This CDR3 spans 14 amino acids. Trimming pared 0 bases from V and 4 bases from J, leaving 9 bases between. In germline, CDR1 is SGHDN, CDR2 FVKESK. The CDR3 nucleotides read TGTGCCAGCAGCCAAGATCGCCAGAGCTATGGCTACACCTTC. Its protein product is CASSQDRQSYGYTF.

This chain joins TRBV11-3 and TRBJ1-2, with 9 bases matching TRBD1. Germline assignment: CDR1 SGHNT and CDR2 YENEEA. V dropped 7 bases and J dropped 4; count of bases not matched to a gene: 10. This CDR3 has 15 residues. This chain's CDR3 is CASNSPRTGVYGYTF. The CDR3 region has the DNA TGTGCCAGCAATTCCCCAAGGACAGGGGTCTATGGCTACACCTTC.

This clone appeared a single time. The V gene is TRBV11-3, the J gene TRBJ1-2; 8 nucleotides line up with TRBD1. Germline CDR1 is SGHNT and CDR2 is YENEEA. Unmatched junction bases numbered 11, after V lost 5 bases and J lost 6 bases. The CDR3 extends over 15 amino acids. CDR3 amino acids: CASSQTRTGTHGYTF. As DNA, the CDR3 is TGTGCCAGCAGCCAAACCCGGACAGGGACCCATGGCTACACCTTC.